Listed below are T cell receptor beta chains from one sample, sequenced in a study of T cell changes during pregnancy in multiple sclerosis. Sequencing used immunoSEQ multiplex PCR; TCRdb keeps in-frame clones, though not all of them. The data contain tens of thousands of clones, roughly 91% of them singletons. Sample: CD4+ T cells from peripheral blood mononuclear cells, taken in the second trimester of pregnancy. These receptors all come from a female donor with multiple sclerosis, enrolled in a pregnancy study. Each CDR3 is given with its conserved first and last residue. Each record gives: V gene, D gene, J gene, clone size, CDR3 protein, CDR3 DNA. D genes are given only for firm matches. Where a row states a size, it is once, few, many or the class of an expanded clone; other rows omit it.

TRBV6-6	TRBD2	TRBJ2-3	.	CASSPRLAGTTDTQYF	TGTGCCAGCAGCCCCCGACTAGCGGGGACCACAGATACGCAGTATTTT
TRBV4-1	TRBD1	TRBJ2-4	.	CASAPGQANSLAKNIQYF	TGCGCCAGCGCACCGGGACAGGCGAATAGCCTAGCCAAAAACATTCAGTACTTC
TRBV28	TRBD1	TRBJ1-1	.	CAHHGQGRTTEAFF	TGTGCCCACCACGGACAGGGTAGGACCACTGAAGCTTTCTTT
TRBV6-1	.	TRBJ1-1	.	CASRSQGGNTEAFF	TGTGCCAGCAGGAGCCAAGGGGGGAACACTGAAGCTTTCTTT
TRBV14	.	TRBJ1-1	.	CASSQDLRGEAFF	TGTGCCAGCAGCCAAGATCTCAGGGGCGAAGCTTTCTTT
TRBV5-5	TRBD2	TRBJ2-5	once	CASSLGLANDAQETQYF	TGTGCCAGCAGCCTGGGACTAGCGAACGACGCTCAAGAGACCCAGTACTTC
TRBV20-1	.	TRBJ2-3	.	CSPRQSDTQYF	TGCAGTCCCCGACAGTCAGATACGCAGTATTTT
TRBV28	.	TRBJ1-1	few	CASSQGYTEAFF	TGTGCCAGCAGTCAGGGTTACACTGAAGCTTTCTTT
TRBV14	.	TRBJ2-3	.	CASSQAGILTDTQYF	TGTGCCAGCAGCCAAGCCGGGATTCTCACAGATACGCAGTATTTT
TRBV4-1	.	TRBJ1-1	few	CASSPGAPNTEAFF	TGCGCCAGCAGTCCAGGTGCGCCGAACACTGAAGCTTTCTTT
TRBV6-6	.	TRBJ2-3	.	CASTRDFTDTQYF	TGTGCCAGCACCCGGGACTTCACAGATACGCAGTATTTT
TRBV5-1	TRBD1	TRBJ1-3	.	CASSGTGGHFSGNTIYF	TGCGCCAGCTCTGGGACAGGGGGTCATTTCTCTGGAAACACCATATATTTT
TRBV5-1	.	TRBJ1-5	.	CASSRRGPINQPQHF	TGCGCCAGCAGCCGGCGGGGGCCTATAAATCAGCCCCAGCATTTT
TRBV19	TRBD2	TRBJ2-5	.	CASSIKLAGGVYF	TGTGCCAGTAGTATCAAACTAGCGGGAGGGGTATACTTC
TRBV7-9	TRBD2	TRBJ2-3	.	CARDGSGGSDTQYF	TGTGCCCGCGACGGTAGCGGGGGGTCAGATACGCAGTATTTT
TRBV29-1	.	TRBJ2-2	.	CSVRPWGAGELFF	TGCAGCGTGAGGCCCTGGGGGGCCGGGGAGCTGTTTTTT
TRBV27	TRBD1	TRBJ2-1	.	CASSGGQVFFNEQFF	TGTGCCAGCAGTGGGGGACAGGTTTTTTTCAATGAGCAGTTCTTC
TRBV5-1	.	TRBJ2-3	.	CASSGHSSTDTQYF	TGCGCCAGCAGCGGCCACAGTAGCACAGATACGCAGTATTTT
TRBV6-5	TRBD1	TRBJ1-5	.	CASRRGQGTNQPQHF	TGTGCCAGCAGAAGGGGACAGGGGACCAATCAGCCCCAGCATTTT
TRBV5-1	TRBD2	TRBJ2-1	.	CASSANLAGGTGEQFF	TGCGCCAGCAGCGCAAACCTAGCGGGGGGGACGGGTGAGCAGTTCTTC
TRBV7-2	.	TRBJ2-1	.	CASSLQRQAGNEQFF	TGTGCCAGCAGCTTACAGCGCCAAGCCGGGAATGAGCAGTTCTTC
TRBV5-1	.	TRBJ2-6	.	CASSRTTGTTLLAGANVLTF	TGCGCCAGCAGCCGCACCACGGGAACAACTCTACTGGCTGGGGCCAACGTCCTGACTTTC
TRBV7-2	.	TRBJ2-4	.	CASSFRTADIQYF	TGTGCCAGCAGTTTTCGGACAGCAGACATTCAGTACTTC
TRBV28	.	TRBJ2-7	.	CASNPGLLRRVGEQYF	TGTGCCAGCAACCCGGGACTTCTCCGACGCGTCGGGGAGCAGTACTTC
TRBV27	.	TRBJ2-7	.	CASSSGVKKGAYEQYF	TGTGCCAGCAGTTCAGGGGTCAAAAAAGGAGCCTACGAGCAGTACTTC
TRBV19	.	TRBJ1-4	.	CASSFPPQGLRREKLFF	TGTGCCAGTAGTTTCCCTCCCCAGGGGCTGAGGAGAGAAAAACTGTTTTTT
TRBV30	TRBD1	TRBJ1-2	.	CASGGQVRGYTF	TGTGCCAGCGGCGGACAGGTTCGGGGCTACACCTTC
TRBV5-1	.	TRBJ2-3	.	CASSTGLQRVSSTDTQYF	TGCGCCAGCAGCACGGGACTTCAGCGGGTCTCTAGCACAGATACGCAGTATTTT
TRBV30	TRBD1	TRBJ1-1	once	CAWERTGGWAFF	TGTGCCTGGGAACGGACAGGGGGCTGGGCTTTCTTT
TRBV18	TRBD1	TRBJ1-2	.	CASSPPEWTGRYTF	TGTGCCAGCTCACCGCCCGAATGGACAGGTCGCTACACCTTC
TRBV6-5	TRBD1	TRBJ2-7	once	CASRQPGQAYEQYF	TGTGCCAGCAGGCAGCCGGGACAGGCCTACGAGCAGTACTTC
TRBV7-2	TRBD1	TRBJ2-7	.	CASSRTGISYEQYF	TGTGCCAGCAGCCGGACAGGGATTTCCTACGAGCAGTACTTC
TRBV5-6	.	TRBJ1-2	.	CASSWGPNGYTF	TGTGCCAGCAGCTGGGGCCCAAATGGCTACACCTTC